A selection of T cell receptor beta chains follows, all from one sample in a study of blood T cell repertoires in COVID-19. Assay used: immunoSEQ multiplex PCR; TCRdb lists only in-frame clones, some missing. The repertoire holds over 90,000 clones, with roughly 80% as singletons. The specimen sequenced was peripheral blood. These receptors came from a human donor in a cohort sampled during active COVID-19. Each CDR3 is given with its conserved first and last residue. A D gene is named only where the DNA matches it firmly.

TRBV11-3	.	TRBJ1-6	CASSMSRDSPLHF	TGTGCCAGCAGCATGAGTCGGGATTCACCCCTCCACTTT
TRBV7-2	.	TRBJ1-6	CASSLIGGAFNSPLHF	TGTGCCAGCAGCCTGATTGGTGGAGCGTTTAATTCACCCCTCCACTTT
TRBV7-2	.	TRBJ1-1	CASSSPVPNTEAFF	TGTGCCAGCAGCTCCCCGGTTCCTAACACTGAAGCTTTCTTT
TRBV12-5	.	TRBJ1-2	CASAPEGAGGYTF	TGTGCTAGTGCCCCCGAAGGGGCCGGTGGCTACACCTTC
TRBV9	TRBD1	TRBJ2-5	CASSVAPRDSQETQYF	TGTGCCAGCAGCGTAGCCCCCCGGGACAGCCAAGAGACCCAGTACTTC
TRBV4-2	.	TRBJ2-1	CASSQGGGDNEQFF	TGTGCCAGCAGCCAGGGAGGCGGGGACAATGAGCAGTTCTTC
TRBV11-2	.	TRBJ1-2	CASSSSVKSGRAGYTF	TGTGCCAGCAGCTCTAGCGTCAAGAGCGGGCGGGCTGGCTACACCTTC
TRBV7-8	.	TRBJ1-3	CASSFSGAGNTIYF	TGTGCCAGCAGCTTTTCAGGGGCTGGAAACACCATATATTTT
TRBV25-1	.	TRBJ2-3	CASSGTGSDTQYF	TGTGCCAGCAGTGGGACGGGGTCAGATACGCAGTATTTT
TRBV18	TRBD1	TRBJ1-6	CASSPYRTGGISPLHF	TGTGCCAGCTCACCATATAGGACAGGGGGCATTTCACCCCTCCACTTT